Presented here are 7 T cell receptor beta chains from one specimen sequenced in a study of T cells after yellow fever vaccination. TCRdb called the 5' RACE reads again in MiXCR, with one record for every CDR3 protein. The sample holds over 65,000 distinct CDR3 sequences, about an eighth seen once. This sample comprised CD8+ T cells not binding an NS4B(214-222) dextramer, sorted from PBMCs, obtained approximately 22 days after the first yellow fever vaccination. Source of these receptors: a man in his late teens or twenties who received the YFV17D yellow fever vaccine.

This chain links TRBV6-5 with TRBJ1-1, with D perhaps matching TRBD1 (6 bases). Germline CDR1 and CDR2: MNHEY and SVGAGI. This CDR3 comprises 16 residues. V shed 6 bases and J shed 0 bases, with 17 bases lying between them. CDR3 coding DNA: TGTGCCAGCAGCTACCCGGGACACACCATGAACACTGAAGCTTTCTTT. Translated: CASSYPGHTMNTEAFF.

For the CDR3, the DNA is TGTGCCAGCACACGGACTAGCGGGGGGTGCTCCTACGAGCAGTACGTC. This translates into CASTRTSGGCSYEQYV. This chain joins TRBV11-3 and TRBJ2-7, with TRBD2 identical over 14 bases. The CDR3 consists of 16 residues. Germline values: CDR1 SGHNT, CDR2 YENEEA. V lost 7 bases, J lost 0 bases, and 5 bases stayed unmatched.

The V gene is TRBV12-3 or TRBV12-4, the J gene TRBJ2-6, with 8 bases matching TRBD2. The CDR3 extends over 15 amino acids. V shed 6 bases, J shed 2 bases, and the junction held 3 bases outside the gene matches. For the CDR3, the DNA is TGTGCCAGCAGCCGGGAGGGAGCTGGGGCCAACGTCCTGACTTTC. Translated: CASSREGAGANVLTF.

This sequence joins TRBV2 and TRBJ2-1; TRBD2 might be the D (5 bases). Trimming took 7 bases from V and 8 from J, leaving 12 bases between them. Germline V lookup: CDR1 SNHLY, CDR2 FYNNEI. CDR3 length equals 12 residues. The CDR3 bases are TGTGCCAGCACCGAGGGTGTCGATGAGCAGTTCTTC. As protein: CASTEGVDEQFF.

The chain is built from TRBV29-1 and TRBJ1-1, with TRBD1 matching 8 bases. J was trimmed by 5 bases and V by 5 bases; bases with no gene match: 7. The CDR3 has 13 residues. CDR1 is SQVTM, CDR2 ANQGSEA, per germline. CDR3 bases: TGCAGCGTTTGCATACAGGGGGATACTGAAGCTTTCTTT. Its protein is CSVCIQGDTEAFF.

The chain carries TRBV20-1 and TRBJ2-5; 8 positions agree with TRBD2. From germline, CDR1 is DFQATT and CDR2 SNEGSKA (reference sequence). The CDR3 sequence is 13 residues long. The CDR3 coding sequence is TGCAGCGGCCGGGGGGGGTACCAAGAGACCCAGTACTTC. Amino acids: CSGRGGYQETQYF.

The chain has TRBV4-2 and TRBJ2-6, with D possibly being TRBD1 (6 bases). The V gene's germline CDR1 is LGHNA and CDR2 YNFKEQ. With 1 base removed from V and 0 bases from J, the gap between germline ends came to 13 bases. This CDR3 contains 18 residues. The CDR3 DNA reads TGTGCCAGCAGCCAAGTCCCGGGACACCTCTCTGGGGCCAACGTCCTGACTTTC. Translation: CASSQVPGHLSGANVLTF.